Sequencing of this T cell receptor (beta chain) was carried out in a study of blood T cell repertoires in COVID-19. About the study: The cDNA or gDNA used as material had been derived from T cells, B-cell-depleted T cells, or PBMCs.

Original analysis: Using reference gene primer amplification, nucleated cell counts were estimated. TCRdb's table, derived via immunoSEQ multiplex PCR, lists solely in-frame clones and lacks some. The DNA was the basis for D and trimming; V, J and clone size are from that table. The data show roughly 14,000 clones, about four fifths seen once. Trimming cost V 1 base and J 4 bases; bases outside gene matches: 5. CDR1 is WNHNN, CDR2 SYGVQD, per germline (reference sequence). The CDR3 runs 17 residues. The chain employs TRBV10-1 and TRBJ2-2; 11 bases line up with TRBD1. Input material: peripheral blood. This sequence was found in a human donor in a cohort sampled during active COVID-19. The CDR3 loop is CASSEWGQGVSTGELFF. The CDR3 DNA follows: TGCGCCAGCAGTGAGTGGGGACAGGGGGTGTCCACCGGGGAGCTGTTTTTT.